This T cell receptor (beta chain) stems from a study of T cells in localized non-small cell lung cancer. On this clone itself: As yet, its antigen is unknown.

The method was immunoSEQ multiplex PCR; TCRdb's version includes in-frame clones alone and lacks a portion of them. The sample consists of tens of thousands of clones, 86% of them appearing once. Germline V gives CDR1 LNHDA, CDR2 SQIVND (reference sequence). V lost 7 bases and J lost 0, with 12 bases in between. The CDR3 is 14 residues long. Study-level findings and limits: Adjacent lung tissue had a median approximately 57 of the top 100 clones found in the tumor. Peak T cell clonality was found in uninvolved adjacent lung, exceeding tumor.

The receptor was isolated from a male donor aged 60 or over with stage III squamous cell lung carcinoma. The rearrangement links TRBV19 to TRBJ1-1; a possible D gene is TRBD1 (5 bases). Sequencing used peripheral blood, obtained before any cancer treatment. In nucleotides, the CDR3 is TGTGCCAGTACCTATCAGGGCATGAACACTGAAGCTTTCTTT. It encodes CASTYQGMNTEAFF.